This TCR beta chain is drawn from a study of beta chain features in type 1 diabetes. Study-wide results and limits: Insertions at VDJ junctions were less frequent in type 1 diabetes patients. These patients also deleted more nucleotides at the same junctions.

Trimming cost V 5 bases and J 3 bases, with 11 bases left between them. The germline V gene encodes CDR1 MGHDK and CDR2 SYGVNS. This CDR3 is 13 amino acids long. Since all of the isolated RNA was reverse transcribed, expressed TCRB transcripts were what got sequenced. Naive, central memory and regulatory T cell samples produced a mean of about 3.5 million reads. Some clones are missing from TCRdb's copy, which holds only in-frame ones; the method was immunoSEQ multiplex PCR. The sample yields roughly 250,000 clones, over 8.5% seen once. This clone was observed a handful of times. Its target is unknown.

The origin of this receptor is a woman aged 18-29 years in good health. Sequenced input: naive CD4+ T cells from blood. The rearrangement links TRBV25-1 to TRBJ2-7; D may be TRBD1 (6 bases). The CDR3 sequence is CASSSDRDYEQYF. CDR3 DNA: TGTGCCAGCAGTTCGGACAGAGACTACGAGCAGTACTTC.